This passage covers 7 T cell receptor beta chains from one sample sequenced in a study of T cells expressing NK-cell markers (TCRdb year 2020). Library creation used 5' RACE. This sample was sequenced with an Illumina HiSeq 2000. The reads underwent TCRdb reprocessing, giving one record for each CDR3 protein sequence and no DNA. This sample's listing comprises roughly 390,000 distinct CDR3 sequences. The ten biggest clones cover around 11% of the sample. Sample: blood T cells: a sorted CD56 or NKG2C T cell subset, CD4+ or CD8+ T cells, or bulk PBMC T cells (not recorded which). These receptors came from a woman between 50 and 59 years old in good health. Donor details come from another sample of the same person, matched by shared clones.

The chain recombines TRBV28 with TRBJ2-7. Germline V lookup: CDR1 MDHEN, CDR2 SYDVKM. CDR3 size: 14 residues. CDR3 protein: CASSLRGRAYEQYF.

The rearrangement links TRBV5-1 to TRBJ2-3; TCRdb picks TRBD2, but there is no DNA to check that call. There are 19 residues in the CDR3. From germline, CDR1 is SGHRS and CDR2 YFSETQ. CDR3 residues: CASSLRRGLAGGGTDTQYF.

The V call is TRBV12-3 or TRBV12-4, the J call TRBJ2-7; TCRdb outputs TRBD1, but without DNA this stays unchecked. This CDR3 comprises 12 residues. CDR3 amino acids: CASGRTGYPQYF.

V is TRBV2 and J is TRBJ2-1; the TCRdb D gene call, TRBD2, has no DNA to confirm it. The germline gives CDR1 SNHLY, CDR2 FYNNEI. There are 14 residues in the CDR3. CDR3: CASRGGSLRNEQFF.

The V and J genes are TRBV12-3 or TRBV12-4 and TRBJ2-2. The CDR3 runs 12 residues. CDR3: CASSSVASKAFF.

V and J are TRBV20-1 and TRBJ2-5; TCRdb returns TRBD2, unconfirmable since there is no DNA. CDR1 and CDR2 (germline): DFQATT, SNEGSKA (reference sequence). This CDR3 has 15 residues. CDR3 sequence: CSARVGTSPGGTQYF.

The chain has TRBV12-3 or TRBV12-4 and TRBJ1-5; there is no DNA to check the TCRdb D call of TRBD1. This CDR3 is 15 amino acids long. Here the CDR3 reads CASSPWGPGGQPQHF.